This passage covers 11 T cell receptor beta chains from one sample sequenced in a study of T cell changes during pregnancy in multiple sclerosis. Clones were sequenced by immunoSEQ multiplex PCR, and TCRdb holds only the in-frame ones, with some missing. The sample lists about 80,000 clones; about 91% were seen once. This specimen consisted of peripheral blood, obtained before pregnancy. The origin of the receptors is a female donor with multiple sclerosis, enrolled in a pregnancy study.

The V and J genes are TRBV19 and TRBJ2-3, with 14 positions matching TRBD2. With V trimmed by 3 bases and J by 8 bases, 7 bases remained unmatched. The germline V gene has CDR1 LNHDA and CDR2 SQIVND (reference sequence). This CDR3 has 16 residues. The CDR3: CASSIGLAGGSGTQYF. CDR3 bases: TGTGCCAGTAGTATTGGACTAGCGGGAGGTTCCGGTACGCAGTATTTT.

The V call is TRBV29-1, the J call TRBJ2-7, with 8 bases fitting TRBD1. J gave up 6 bases and V 6 bases, and 13 bases lay outside the gene matches. The germline V gene encodes CDR1 SQVTM and CDR2 ANQGSEA. The CDR3 totals 14 residues. DNA for the CDR3: TGCAGCGTCCGAACAGGGGGTACTGATGCCGAGCAGTACTTC. Translated, it gives CSVRTGGTDAEQYF.

The genes are TRBV5-4 and TRBJ1-4, with D maybe TRBD1 (5 bases). Germline loops: CDR1 SGHNT, CDR2 YYREEE (reference sequence). The germline V and J ends were trimmed by 4 bases and 8 bases, with 15 bases remaining between them. The CDR3 is made up of 14 amino acids. CDR3 region: CASSPGGGREKLFF. The CDR3 DNA sequence: TGTGCCAGCAGCCCGGGGGGGGGTCGAGAAAAACTGTTTTTT. Combining the CDR3 with reference TRBV5-4 and TRBJ1-4 gives the whole variable domain ETGVTQSPTHLIKTRGQQVTLRCSSQSGHNTVSWYQQALGQGPQFIFQYYREEENGRGNFPPRFSGLQFPNYSSELNVNALELDDSALYLCASSPGGGREKLFFGSGTQLSVL.

This rearrangement joins TRBV29-1 to TRBJ1-1; 7 nucleotides match TRBD1. The ends lost 6 bases at V and 5 bases at J; junction bases unmatched: 6. Germline V gene sequence: CDR1 SQVTM, CDR2 ANQGSEA. The CDR3 is made up of 12 amino acids. The CDR3 DNA reads as TGCAGCGTGACGACAGGGAAGACTGAAGCTTTCTTT. Translating it yields CSVTTGKTEAFF.

The chain recombines TRBV5-4 with TRBJ2-5, with D maybe TRBD1 (6 bases). The CDR3 consists of 14 residues. Trimming removed 2 bases from V and 2 bases from J, with 10 bases in between. CDR1 SGHNT and CDR2 YYREEE come from the germline V gene (reference sequence). CDR3 bases: TGTGCCAGCAGCTTTGACAGGCATCAAGAGACCCAGTACTTC. Its protein is CASSFDRHQETQYF.

The V and J genes are TRBV9 and TRBJ1-5; TRBD1 aligns across 9 bases. Per germline, CDR1 SGDLS and CDR2 YYNGEE. Unmatched junction bases numbered 6, after V lost 2 bases and J lost 6 bases. The CDR3 covers 15 residues. DNA for the CDR3: TGTGCCAGCAGCGTTGGACAGGGGTTCAGTCAGCCCCAGCATTTT. The encoded protein is CASSVGQGFSQPQHF. The full variable domain, in which reference TRBV9 and TRBJ1-5 provide the parts outside the CDR3, is DSGVTQTPKHLITATGQRVTLRCSPRSGDLSVYWYQQSLDQGLQFLIQYYNGEERAKGNILERFSAQQFPDLHSELNLSSLELGDSALYFCASSVGQGFSQPQHFGDGTRLSIL.

The chain joins TRBV13 to TRBJ2-2; 10 nucleotides match TRBD2. Trimming removed 5 bases from V and 3 bases from J; junction bases left unmatched: 6. CDR3 size: 16 residues. Germline CDR1 PRHDT, CDR2 FYEKMQ (reference sequence). CDR3 coding DNA: TGTGCCAGCAGCGGAAGGACTAGCGGCGACACCGGGGAGCTGTTTTTT. It specifies CASSGRTSGDTGELFF.

The rearrangement links TRBV29-1 to TRBJ2-7; D unclear. The CDR3 totals 12 residues. The germline gives CDR1 SQVTM, CDR2 ANQGSEA. The ends were cut back, 5 bases at V and 3 bases at J, with 11 bases in the middle. Here the CDR3 reads CSVRIVSYEQYF. The CDR3 nucleotides are TGCAGCGTTCGAATAGTTAGCTACGAGCAGTACTTC.

The chain combines TRBV6-4 with TRBJ2-1, with TRBD2 identical over 13 bases. CDR1 MRHNA and CDR2 SNTAGT come from the germline V gene. The CDR3 length is 15 residues. The trim removed 5 bases at V and 8 bases at J, leaving 6 bases unmatched. The CDR3 DNA reads TGTGCCAGCAGTCGGACTAGCGGGAGCCCCCATGAGCAGTTCTTC. This sequence encodes CASSRTSGSPHEQFF.

The J gene is TRBJ1-1, the V gene TRBV7-3; no definite D call. CDR3 size: 13 residues. V gave up 5 bases and J gave up 2 bases, with 9 bases separating them. The V gene's germline CDR1 is SGHTA and CDR2 FQGTGA. The CDR3 reads CASSQAGNTEAFF. The CDR3 nucleotides are TGTGCCAGCAGCCAGGCAGGCAACACTGAAGCTTTCTTT.

There are a few counts of this clone. This chain links TRBV7-6 with TRBJ1-5; D call uncertain. The germline gives CDR1 SGHVS, CDR2 FNYEAQ. The V and J ends lost 5 bases and 7 bases respectively, with 12 bases between them. The CDR3 spans 13 residues. CDR3: CASSLGGSQPQHF. The CDR3 coding sequence is TGTGCCAGCAGCCTAGGCGGGTCCCAGCCCCAGCATTTT.